Shown below are 14 T cell receptor beta chains from a single sample sequenced in a study of control samples from healthy donors and cancer patients. Data came from immunoSEQ multiplex PCR; TCRdb stores just in-frame clones and leaves some out. Of roughly 41,000 clones in the sample, approximately 94% were seen once. The sequencing sample was made of blood. The origin of the receptors is a man aged 55 to 69 in good health.

The chain recombines TRBV3-1 (or the pseudogene TRBV3-2) with TRBJ2-7; TRBD2 matches 10 bases. CDR3 size: 14 residues. The germline V gene encodes CDR1 LGHDT and CDR2 YNNKEL (reference sequence). Losses at the gene ends were 4 bases for V and 2 bases for J; bases not matched to a gene: 2. In DNA, the CDR3 is TGTGCCAGCAGCCCCGGACTAGCGGCCTACGAGCAGTACTTC. The encoded protein is CASSPGLAAYEQYF.

The chain has TRBV24-1 and TRBJ2-1, with 7 bases lining up with TRBD1. The germline V gene encodes CDR1 KGHDR and CDR2 SFDVKD. The CDR3 spans 14 residues. V trimming: 6 bases; J trimming: 1 base; junction bases outside the gene matches: 2. As DNA, the CDR3 is TGTGCCACCAGTCCCAGGGGGTCCTACAATGAGCAGTTCTTC. Its translation is CATSPRGSYNEQFF.

The chain employs TRBV28 and TRBJ2-4, with 7 positions matching TRBD1. Germline V gene lookup returns CDR1 MDHEN and CDR2 SYDVKM. V lost 3 bases and J lost 7; bases outside the gene matches: 3. The CDR3 runs 13 residues. The CDR3 is CASSFGRGNIQYF. In DNA form, the CDR3 reads TGTGCCAGCAGTTTCGGCAGGGGGAACATTCAGTACTTC.

The J gene is TRBJ2-3, the V gene TRBV9; D may be TRBD2 (5 bases). The germline V gene has CDR1 SGDLS and CDR2 YYNGEE. The length of the CDR3 is 16 residues. Trimming cost V 3 bases and J 0 bases, with 14 bases left between them. CDR3 residues: CASSASLARSTDTQYF. CDR3 DNA sequence: TGTGCCAGCAGCGCCAGCCTAGCACGCAGCACAGATACGCAGTATTTT.

This sequence joins TRBV7-8 and TRBJ2-3; TRBD2 aligns across 13 bases. After removal of 5 bases from V and 5 bases from J, the junction contained 7 bases not matched to a gene. CDR1 is SGHVS, CDR2 FQNEAQ, per germline. This CDR3 is built from 16 residues. The DNA for the CDR3 is TGTGCCAGCAGCCCCACTAGCGGGAGGGCCATAGATACGCAGTATTTT. This codes for CASSPTSGRAIDTQYF. Complete variable domain (other parts from reference TRBV7-8 and TRBJ2-3): GAGVSQSPRYKVAKRGQDVALRCDPISGHVSLFWYQQALGQGPEFLTYFQNEAQLDKSGLPSDRFFAERPEGSVSTLKIQRTQQEDSAVYLCASSPTSGRAIDTQYFGPGTRLTVL.

The CDR3 DNA reads TGTGCCAGTAGTACTATTTCAAGCACAGATACGCAGTATTTT. Its translation is CASSTISSTDTQYF. The V call is TRBV19, the J call TRBJ2-3; D is ambiguous. The CDR3 covers 14 residues. Germline V gene sequence: CDR1 LNHDA, CDR2 SQIVND (reference sequence). Trimming left V 4 bases short and J 0 bases short, with 8 bases between.

The CDR3 nucleotides read TGTGCCAGCAGCTCGACAGGGGCGGACTATGGCTACACCTTC. As protein: CASSSTGADYGYTF. The chain uses TRBV11-2 and TRBJ1-2, with TRBD1 matching over 8 bases. Per the germline V gene, CDR1 is SGHAT and CDR2 is FQNNGV. The ends lost 4 bases at V and 3 bases at J; junction bases unmatched: 4. The CDR3 consists of 14 residues.

The V gene is TRBV23-1, the J gene TRBJ2-1; 7 bases are shared with TRBD1. TRBV23-1 is recorded as an ORF, its role being uncertain. The CDR3 is made up of 16 amino acids. Trimming removed 4 bases from V and 3 bases from J; junction bases left unmatched: 9. The CDR3 DNA follows: TGCGCCAGCAGTCTCCACAGGGGAAGGGGCTACAATGAGCAGTTCTTC. It is translated as CASSLHRGRGYNEQFF.

This chain connects TRBV11-3 to TRBJ2-1, with TRBD2 matching 10 bases. Germline assignment: CDR1 SGHNT and CDR2 YENEEA. The V and J ends lost 5 bases and 11 bases, in that order; junction bases with no gene match: 12. The CDR3 contains 15 residues. In DNA, the CDR3 is TGTGCCAGCAGCCGCCGGGTAGCGGGAGGATGGAAGCAGTTCTTC. Protein product: CASSRRVAGGWKQFF.

DNA for the CDR3: TGTGCCAGCAGGGGGGCGCAGGGCAATCAGCCCCAGCATTTT. Translation gives CASRGAQGNQPQHF. This chain links TRBV7-8 with TRBJ1-5, with D tentatively TRBD1 (6 bases). CDR1 is SGHVS and CDR2 is FQNEAQ in the germline V gene. The V gene lost 6 bases and the J gene lost 2 bases, with 11 bases spanning the gap. CDR3 size: 14 residues.

J is TRBJ2-1 and V is TRBV5-6; D perhaps matches TRBD2 (7 bases). CDR3 length equals 16 residues. Trimming stripped 2 bases from V and 0 bases from J, with 12 bases between. Germline V lookup: CDR1 SGHDT, CDR2 YYEEEE. The CDR3 sequence is CASSFGGLFSYNEQFF. CDR3 DNA: TGTGCCAGCAGCTTCGGGGGGCTCTTCTCCTACAATGAGCAGTTCTTC.

V usage is TRBV6-4 and J usage is TRBJ2-3; D possibly matches TRBD1 or TRBD2 (5 bases each). V was pared by 5 bases and J by 6 bases, with 18 bases between. Germline CDR1 is MRHNA and CDR2 is SNTAGT. The CDR3 runs to 15 residues. The CDR3 DNA reads as TGTGCCAGCAGTTTTCAGTCCGGGGCAGTGGATACGCAGTATTTT. This codes for CASSFQSGAVDTQYF.

The V call is TRBV19, the J call TRBJ1-2, with 10 bases fitting TRBD1. The V gene end was trimmed by 1 base and the J gene end by 1 base; junction bases not matched to a gene: 3. There are 16 residues in the CDR3. CDR1 is LNHDA, CDR2 SQIVND, per germline (reference sequence). CDR3: CASSIGGTGDNYGYTF. The CDR3 bases are TGTGCCAGTAGTATAGGGGGGACAGGGGATAACTATGGCTACACCTTC.

This sequence joins TRBV5-1 and TRBJ2-1, with D possibly TRBD2 on 6 matching bases. Germline loops: CDR1 SGHRS, CDR2 YFSETQ. The CDR3 spans 17 residues. V was shortened by 2 bases and J by 0 bases, with 15 bases between the two germline ends. The CDR3 loop is CASSLEISGSSYNEQFF. CDR3 sequence (DNA): TGCGCCAGCAGCTTAGAAATTAGCGGAAGCTCCTACAATGAGCAGTTCTTC.